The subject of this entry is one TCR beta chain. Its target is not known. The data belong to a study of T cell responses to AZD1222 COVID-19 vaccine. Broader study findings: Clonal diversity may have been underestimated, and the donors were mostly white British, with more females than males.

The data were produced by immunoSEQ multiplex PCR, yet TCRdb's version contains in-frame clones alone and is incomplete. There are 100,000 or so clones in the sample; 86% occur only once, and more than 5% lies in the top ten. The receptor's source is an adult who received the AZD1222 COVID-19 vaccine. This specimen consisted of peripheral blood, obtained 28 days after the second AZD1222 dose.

The CDR3 nucleotides read TGTGCCAGCAGCCCCCCGGGACAAATAAATGAAAAACTGTTTTTT. Amino acid sequence: CASSPPGQINEKLFF. This rearrangement joins TRBV3-1 (or the pseudogene TRBV3-2) to TRBJ1-4, with D perhaps matching TRBD1 (6 bases). CDR1 is LGHDT, CDR2 YNNKEL, per germline (reference sequence). Trimming removed 4 bases from V and 5 bases from J, with 14 bases in between. This CDR3 contains 15 residues.